This T cell receptor beta chain is drawn from a study of identifying expanded T cells in peripheral blood. No infections or other immune events were documented during collection. The method was immunoSEQ multiplex PCR; TCRdb's version includes in-frame clones alone and lacks a portion of them. The sample has 100,000 to 150,000 clones; approximately 84% are singletons. The receptor was isolated from a person aged 18-69 years in good health. Sequencing was carried out using blood.

The CDR3 is CASSLADGAREQYF. The CDR3 DNA reads TGTGCCAGCAGCTTAGCGGACGGGGCGCGGGAGCAGTACTTC. The chain is built from TRBV7-8 and TRBJ2-7, with D perhaps given as TRBD1 or TRBD2 (5 bases each). Germline CDR1 reads SGHVS; CDR2 reads FQNEAQ. The CDR3 totals 14 residues. Trimming pared 0 bases from V and 7 bases from J, leaving 13 bases between.